This section outlines one T cell receptor (beta chain) sequence together with its context. The data were taken from a study of OX40 agonist ivuxolimab in advanced cancers. Study information: At doses from 0.01 to 10 mg/kg, patients were given intravenous ivuxolimab every 2 weeks. Of the patients, three showed partial responses, one with hepatocellular carcinoma and two with cutaneous melanoma.

TCRdb's table, derived via immunoSEQ multiplex PCR, lists solely in-frame clones and lacks some. The sample records about 29,000 clones, around 90% being singletons. The CDR3 has 13 amino acids. Trimming stripped 8 bases from V and 0 bases from J, with 10 bases between. Germline V gene data show CDR1 as MRHNA and CDR2 as SNTAGT. If patients had autoimmune disease history or systemic immunosuppression, they were excluded. This TCR came from an adult with an advanced solid tumor such as melanoma, head and neck, liver or kidney cancer. The starting material was CD4+ or CD8+ T cells sorted from blood, obtained in a trial of the OX40 agonist ivuxolimab. This chain links TRBV6-4 with TRBJ1-1; D remains ambiguous. Written as DNA, the CDR3 is TGTGCCAGCTTGCGGGTAATGAACACTGAAGCTTTCTTT. As protein: CASLRVMNTEAFF.